These 20 T cell receptor beta chains were all obtained from the same sample, sequenced in a study of response to subunit inactivated influenza vaccine. MiXCR, applied by TCRdb to the RT-PCR reads, yields one record per CDR3 protein. In the table there are more than 150,000 distinct CDR3 sequences, around a tenth of which are singletons. Sequencing was performed on non-naive T cells sorted from PBMCs, taken on the day of vaccination. These receptors originate from a man aged 45-65 years who received an inactivated influenza vaccine.

In its sample, this clonotype was seen many times. The chain couples TRBV7-2 to TRBJ2-3, with 10 bases aligning to TRBD2. The V gene end was trimmed by 6 bases and the J gene end by 1 base; junction bases not matched to a gene: 1. CDR1 is SGHTA, CDR2 FQGNSA, per germline. This CDR3 is built from 14 residues. The CDR3, as DNA: TGTGCCAGCAGGCTAGCGGGGGGCACAGATACGCAGTATTTT. As protein: CASRLAGGTDTQYF.

This clonotype was observed many times. The chain couples TRBV6-2 or TRBV6-3 to TRBJ2-1, with D maybe TRBD2 (6 bases). Per the germline V gene, CDR1 is MNHEY and CDR2 is SVGEGT. The V end lost 6 bases, the J end lost 8 bases, and 14 bases lay between the germline ends. CDR3 size: 13 residues. The CDR3 coding sequence is TGTGCCAGCAGGCTTCAGACTAGTCATGAGCAGTTCTTC. This translates into CASRLQTSHEQFF.

This clonotype came up a few times. The V and J genes are TRBV7-8 and TRBJ2-3, with 13 nucleotides matching TRBD2. This CDR3 region has 16 residues. V trimming: 4 bases; J trimming: 6 bases; junction bases outside the gene matches: 7. In germline, CDR1 is SGHVS, CDR2 FQNEAQ. CDR3 residues: CASSSGLAGARDTQYF. The CDR3 nucleotides read TGTGCCAGCAGCTCCGGACTAGCGGGGGCGCGGGATACGCAGTATTTT.

The chain combines TRBV29-1 with TRBJ2-1; 7 nucleotides agree with TRBD1. The CDR3 runs 14 residues. Germline V gene sequence: CDR1 SQVTM, CDR2 ANQGSEA. Losses at the gene ends were 3 bases for V and 4 bases for J; bases not matched to a gene: 6. Here the CDR3 reads CSVDRGTGYNEQFF. CDR3 nucleotide sequence: TGCAGCGTTGACAGGGGGACGGGATACAATGAGCAGTTCTTC.

This clonotype was recorded a few times. This chain uses TRBV20-1 with TRBJ2-7; 14 bases align to TRBD2. Looked up from germline, CDR1 is DFQATT and CDR2 is SNEGSKA (reference sequence). Unmatched junction bases numbered 4, after V lost 6 bases and J lost 3 bases. This CDR3 has 14 residues. The CDR3 spells CSALGTSGSYEQYF. As DNA, the CDR3 is TGCAGTGCCCTCGGGACTAGCGGGAGCTACGAGCAGTACTTC.

The table lists this clonotype with many counts. The gene calls are TRBV28 and TRBJ1-1; D ambiguous. V gave up 8 bases and J gave up 4 bases, with 17 bases separating them. Per the germline V gene, CDR1 is MDHEN and CDR2 is SYDVKM. The length of the CDR3 is 14 residues. The CDR3 region has the DNA TGTGCCAGCTGCCTGGCGGGTTTGGGCACTGAAGCTTTCTTT. Protein product: CASCLAGLGTEAFF.

This clonotype was seen a few times. The gene calls are TRBV5-1 and TRBJ2-5; D may match TRBD1 or TRBD2 (5 bases each). CDR1 is SGHRS and CDR2 is YFSETQ in the germline V gene. The germline V and J ends were trimmed by 0 bases and 4 bases, with 13 bases remaining between them. The CDR3 totals 15 residues. As DNA, the CDR3 is TGCGCCAGCAGCTTGGGCGTCGGGGCTGGAGAGACCCAGTACTTC. This sequence encodes CASSLGVGAGETQYF.

This clonotype was detected a few times. A single base separates this from a much larger clone, so it may be a read error. The genes are TRBV7-2 and TRBJ2-3; 8 bases agree with TRBD2. The CDR3 is 14 amino acids. The trim removed 5 bases at V and 4 bases at J, leaving 5 bases unmatched. Germline lookup yields CDR1 SGHTA and CDR2 FQGNSA. Here the CDR3 DNA reads TGTGCCAGCAGCCGGACTAGCCGCGCAGATACGCAGTATTTT. This translates into CASSRTSRADTQYF.

The sample holds many counts of this clonotype. This chain uses TRBV12-3 or TRBV12-4 with TRBJ1-5; the D gene is possibly TRBD1 (5 bases). V lost 7 bases and J lost 0, with 19 bases in between. The CDR3 runs to 17 residues. The CDR3, as DNA: TGTGCCAGCACCCCAGGGATTCCCTCGTATAGCAATCAGCCCCAGCATTTT. Translating gives CASTPGIPSYSNQPQHF.

The V and J genes are TRBV19 and TRBJ1-5; D might be TRBD1 (5 bases). This CDR3 region has 13 residues. V dropped 3 bases and J dropped 4 bases, with 7 bases sitting between them. Per germline, CDR1 LNHDA and CDR2 SQIVND (reference sequence). Written as DNA, the CDR3 is TGTGCCAGTAGTATGGCAGGGAATCAGCCCCAGCATTTT. Translated, it gives CASSMAGNQPQHF.

A few counts support this clonotype. V is TRBV11-2 and J is TRBJ2-3, with TRBD2 matching over 12 bases. Trimming cost V 4 bases and J 5 bases; bases outside gene matches: 7. Germline loops: CDR1 SGHAT, CDR2 FQNNGV. This CDR3 contains 16 residues. The CDR3 here is CASSSPTSGRIDTQYF. CDR3 in DNA: TGTGCCAGCAGCTCACCGACTAGCGGGAGAATAGATACGCAGTATTTT. The full variable domain, completed using reference TRBV11-2 and TRBJ2-3, is EAGVAQSPRYKIIEKRQSVAFWCNPISGHATLYWYQQILGQGPKLLIQFQNNGVVDDSQLPKDRFSAERLKGVDSTLKIQPAKLEDSAVYLCASSSPTSGRIDTQYFGPGTRLTVL.

This clonotype showed up many times. The V gene is TRBV5-1, the J gene TRBJ1-2; no firm D call. V lost 0 bases, J lost 2 bases, and 8 bases lay in between. The CDR3 is 14 amino acids. Per the germline V gene, CDR1 is SGHRS and CDR2 is YFSETQ. DNA of the CDR3: TGCGCCAGCAGCTTGGACAGTCGAAACTATGGCTACACCTTC. It translates to CASSLDSRNYGYTF.

This clonotype has a handful of counts. The chain combines TRBV20-1 with TRBJ1-6; D may be TRBD1 (5 bases). The CDR3 is made up of 14 amino acids. Per germline, CDR1 DFQATT and CDR2 SNEGSKA (reference sequence). Trimming removed 6 bases from V and 7 bases from J, with 16 bases in between. In DNA form, the CDR3 reads TGCAGTGCGATAACAGGTTGGGTCAATTCACCCCTCCACTTT. The encoded protein is CSAITGWVNSPLHF.

The table lists this clonotype with a few counts. The rearrangement uses TRBV5-6 and TRBJ1-2; TRBD1 matches at 7 bases. Germline values: CDR1 SGHDT, CDR2 YYEEEE. There are 14 residues in the CDR3. Losses at the gene ends were 0 bases for V and 8 bases for J; bases not matched to a gene: 7. CDR3 in DNA: TGTGCCAGCAGCTTGGCCTGGAGGGGGCGAGGCTACACCTTC. Translated, it gives CASSLAWRGRGYTF. The variable domain in full, completed from reference TRBV5-6 and TRBJ1-2, reads DAGVTQSPTHLIKTRGQQVTLRCSPKSGHDTVSWYQQALGQGPQFIFQYYEEEERQRGNFPDRFSGHQFPNYSSELNVNALLLGDSALYLCASSLAWRGRGYTFGSGTRLTVV.

The genes are TRBV4-3 and TRBJ2-2, with 11 bases that match TRBD2. V dropped 4 bases and J dropped 1; count of bases not matched to a gene: 2. Germline lookup yields CDR1 LGHNA and CDR2 YSLEER. The CDR3 runs to 16 residues. CDR3 amino acids: CASSRGTSGNTGELFF. For the CDR3, the DNA is TGCGCCAGCAGCCGAGGGACTAGCGGGAACACCGGGGAGCTGTTTTTT.

This clonotype was seen once. The genes are TRBV2 and TRBJ2-2; no reliable D call. The CDR3 length is 14 residues. The germline gives CDR1 SNHLY, CDR2 FYNNEI. V was pared by 4 bases and J by 7 bases, with 13 bases between. This chain's CDR3 is CASSARPDVGELFF. In DNA form, the CDR3 reads TGTGCCAGCAGTGCCAGACCCGACGTCGGGGAGCTGTTTTTT.

This clonotype occurred many times. The rearrangement links TRBV19 to TRBJ1-2; no clear D. Trimming stripped 5 bases from V and 2 bases from J, with 9 bases between. The CDR3 is 13 residues long. CDR1 is LNHDA and CDR2 is SQIVND in the germline V gene (reference sequence). The CDR3 is CASSPLGNYGYTF. The CDR3 coding sequence is TGTGCCAGTAGTCCCCTTGGCAACTATGGCTACACCTTC.

There are many counts of this clonotype. This chain joins TRBV20-1 and TRBJ2-3; D unclear. Germline CDR1 reads DFQATT; CDR2 reads SNEGSKA (reference sequence). The CDR3 is 12 amino acids. The V gene lost 5 bases and the J gene lost 6 bases, with 12 bases spanning the gap. CDR3 sequence (DNA): TGCAGTGCTTCTGACGTGTGGGATACGCAGTATTTT. Protein sequence: CSASDVWDTQYF.

This chain uses TRBV12-3 or TRBV12-4 with TRBJ1-1; D remains ambiguous. The germline V and J ends were trimmed by 6 bases and 5 bases, with 13 bases remaining between them. This CDR3 comprises 13 residues. Written as DNA, the CDR3 is TGTGCCAGCAGCCCTCGGCAAAGGACTGAAGCTTTCTTT. This codes for CASSPRQRTEAFF.

This clonotype was found many times. This rearrangement joins TRBV7-9 to TRBJ2-2; TRBD1 is a possible D gene (6 bases). The CDR3 spans 14 residues. V lost 5 bases and J lost 6, with 13 bases in between. Germline CDR1 reads SEHNR; CDR2 reads FQNEAQ (reference sequence). CDR3 sequence: CASSPGRGSGELFF. The CDR3 DNA reads as TGTGCCAGCAGCCCCGGTAGGGGGTCCGGGGAGCTGTTTTTT.